The 5 T cell receptor beta chains in this list originate from one sample, sequenced in a study of cytomegalovirus exposure and HLA in healthy donors. It was with 60 Vbeta and 13 Jbeta primers that the PCR ran. The data were produced by immunoSEQ multiplex PCR, yet TCRdb's version contains in-frame clones alone and is incomplete. Counted here are about 140,000 clones, roughly 80% occurring once; the ten biggest clones make up 1.5% to 2%. Sequencing input: PBMCs. The receptors were sampled from a female donor in good health and CMV-seronegative.

The chain couples TRBV18 to TRBJ1-3; 8 bases are a match to TRBD1. This CDR3 has 13 residues. V shed 9 bases and J 2 bases; nucleotides not matched to a gene: 3. In germline, CDR1 is KGHSH, CDR2 LQKENI. In nucleotides, the CDR3 is TGTGCCAGTCAGACAGGGGCTGGAAACACCATATATTTT. This codes for CASQTGAGNTIYF.

This chain uses TRBV7-2 with TRBJ1-3; the D is unclear. This CDR3 is built from 17 residues. The germline CDR1 and CDR2 sequences are SGHTA and FQGNSA. The germline V and J ends were trimmed by 2 bases and 4 bases, with 18 bases remaining between them. The DNA for the CDR3 is TGTGCCAGCAGCTTATTGCTATTCATCGCGGGGGGAAACACCATATATTTT. It encodes CASSLLLFIAGGNTIYF.

The chain employs TRBV25-1 and TRBJ1-2, with 10 bases aligning to TRBD1. This CDR3 contains 15 residues. Germline V gene sequence: CDR1 MGHDK, CDR2 SYGVNS. V dropped 6 bases and J dropped 5; count of bases not matched to a gene: 9. CDR3 DNA: TGTGCCAGCAGCAAAGGGACAGGGGTATGGTATGGCTACACCTTC. The encoded protein is CASSKGTGVWYGYTF.

J is TRBJ1-4 and V is TRBV28; 7 nucleotides match TRBD1. The CDR3 consists of 16 residues. The V gene's germline CDR1 is MDHEN and CDR2 SYDVKM. Losses at the gene ends were 7 bases for V and 5 bases for J; bases not matched to a gene: 13. CDR3 coding DNA: TGTGCCAGCAAAAGCGGGGGGGCGACAGGGAATGAAAAACTGTTTTTT. This codes for CASKSGGATGNEKLFF.

This clone was observed a handful of times. The V call is TRBV7-2, the J call TRBJ2-7; 14 bases map to TRBD2. This CDR3 has 17 amino acids. Trimming took 5 bases from V and 0 from J; bases not matched to a gene: 6. CDR1 is SGHTA, CDR2 FQGNSA, per germline. The CDR3 here is CASSHRTSGGTSYEQYF. In DNA form, the CDR3 reads TGTGCCAGCAGCCATCGGACTAGCGGGGGGACCTCCTACGAGCAGTACTTC.